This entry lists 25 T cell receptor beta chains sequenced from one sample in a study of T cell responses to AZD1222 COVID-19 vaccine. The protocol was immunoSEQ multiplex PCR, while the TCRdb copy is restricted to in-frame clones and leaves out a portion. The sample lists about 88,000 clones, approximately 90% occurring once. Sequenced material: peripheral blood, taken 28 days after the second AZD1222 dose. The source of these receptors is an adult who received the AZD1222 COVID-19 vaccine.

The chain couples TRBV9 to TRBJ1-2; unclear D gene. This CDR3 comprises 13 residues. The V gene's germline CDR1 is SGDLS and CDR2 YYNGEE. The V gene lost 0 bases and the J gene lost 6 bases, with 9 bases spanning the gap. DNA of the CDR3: TGTGCCAGCAGCGTAGATGACTTAAATGGCTACACCTTC. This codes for CASSVDDLNGYTF.

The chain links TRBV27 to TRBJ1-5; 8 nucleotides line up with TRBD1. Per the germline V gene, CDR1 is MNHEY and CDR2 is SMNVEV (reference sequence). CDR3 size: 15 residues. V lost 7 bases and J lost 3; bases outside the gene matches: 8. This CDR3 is CASTATGGFNQPQHF. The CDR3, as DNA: TGTGCCAGCACCGCTACAGGGGGATTCAATCAGCCCCAGCATTTT.

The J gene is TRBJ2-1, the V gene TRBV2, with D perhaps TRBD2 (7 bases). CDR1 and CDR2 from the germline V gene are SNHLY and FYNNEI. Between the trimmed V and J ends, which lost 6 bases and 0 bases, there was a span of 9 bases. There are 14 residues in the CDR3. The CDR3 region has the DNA TGTGCCAGCAGCGGGGGGCGCTCCTACAATGAGCAGTTCTTC. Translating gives CASSGGRSYNEQFF.

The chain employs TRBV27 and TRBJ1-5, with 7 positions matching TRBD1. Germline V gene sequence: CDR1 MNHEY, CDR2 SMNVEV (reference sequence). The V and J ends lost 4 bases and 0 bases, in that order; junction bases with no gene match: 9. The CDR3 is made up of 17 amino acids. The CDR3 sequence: CASSSLNRGYSNQPQHF. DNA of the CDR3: TGTGCCAGCAGTTCCCTAAACAGGGGTTATAGCAATCAGCCCCAGCATTTT.

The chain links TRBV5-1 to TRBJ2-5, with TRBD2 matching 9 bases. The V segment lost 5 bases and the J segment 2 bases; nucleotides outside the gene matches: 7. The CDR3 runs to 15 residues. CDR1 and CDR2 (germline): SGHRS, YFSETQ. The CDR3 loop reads CASRTSSGGQETQYF. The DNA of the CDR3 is TGCGCCAGCAGGACGAGCAGCGGGGGGCAAGAGACCCAGTACTTC.

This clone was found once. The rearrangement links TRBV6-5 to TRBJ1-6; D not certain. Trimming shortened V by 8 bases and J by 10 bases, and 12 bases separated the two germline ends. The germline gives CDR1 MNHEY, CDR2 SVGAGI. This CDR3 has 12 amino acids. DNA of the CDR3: TGTGCCAGCGAAAATAAAATATCACCCCTCCACTTT. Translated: CASENKISPLHF.

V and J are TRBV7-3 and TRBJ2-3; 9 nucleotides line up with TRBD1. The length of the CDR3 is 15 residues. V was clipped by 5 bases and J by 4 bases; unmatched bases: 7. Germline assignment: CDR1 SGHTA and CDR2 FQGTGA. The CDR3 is CASSPLTGGSDTQYF. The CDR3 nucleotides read TGTGCCAGCAGCCCCTTGACAGGGGGATCAGATACGCAGTATTTT. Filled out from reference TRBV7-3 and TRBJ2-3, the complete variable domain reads GAGVSQTPSNKVTEKGKYVELRCDPISGHTALYWYRQSLGQGPEFLIYFQGTGAADDSGLPNDRFFAVRPEGSVSTLKIQRTERGDSAVYLCASSPLTGGSDTQYFGPGTRLTVL.

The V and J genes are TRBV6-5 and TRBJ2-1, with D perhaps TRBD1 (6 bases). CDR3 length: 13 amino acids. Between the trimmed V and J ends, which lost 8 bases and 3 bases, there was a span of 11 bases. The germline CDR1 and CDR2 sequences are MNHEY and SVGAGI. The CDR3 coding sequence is TGTGCCAGCGTGAGACAGGACTACAATGAGCAGTTCTTC. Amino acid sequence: CASVRQDYNEQFF.

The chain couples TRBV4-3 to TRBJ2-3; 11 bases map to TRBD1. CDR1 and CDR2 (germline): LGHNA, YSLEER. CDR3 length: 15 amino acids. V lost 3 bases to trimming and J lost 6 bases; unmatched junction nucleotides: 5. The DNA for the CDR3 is TGCGCCAGCAGCCAGGGGACAGGGGGGAGGGATACGCAGTATTTT. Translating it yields CASSQGTGGRDTQYF.

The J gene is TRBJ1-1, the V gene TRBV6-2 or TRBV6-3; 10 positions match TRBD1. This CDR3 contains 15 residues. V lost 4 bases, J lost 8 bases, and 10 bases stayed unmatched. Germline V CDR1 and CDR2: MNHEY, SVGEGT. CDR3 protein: CASSSPGQGPLEAFF. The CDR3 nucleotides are TGTGCCAGCAGTTCCCCGGGACAGGGGCCCCTAGAAGCTTTCTTT.

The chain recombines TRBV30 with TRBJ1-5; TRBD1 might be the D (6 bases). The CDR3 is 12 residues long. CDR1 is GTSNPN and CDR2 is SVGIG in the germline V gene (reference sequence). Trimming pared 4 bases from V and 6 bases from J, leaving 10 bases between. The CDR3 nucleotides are TGTGCCTGGAACAGGGATGGTCAGCCCCAGCATTTT. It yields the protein CAWNRDGQPQHF.

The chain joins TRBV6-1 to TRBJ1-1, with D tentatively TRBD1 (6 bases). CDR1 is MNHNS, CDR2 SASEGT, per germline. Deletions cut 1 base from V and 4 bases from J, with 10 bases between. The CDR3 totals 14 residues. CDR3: CASSEVQGSTEAFF. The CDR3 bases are TGTGCCAGCAGTGAAGTGCAGGGGAGCACTGAAGCTTTCTTT.

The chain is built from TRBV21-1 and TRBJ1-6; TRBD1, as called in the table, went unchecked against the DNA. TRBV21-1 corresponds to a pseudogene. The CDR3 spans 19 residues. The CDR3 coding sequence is TGTGCCAGCAGCAAATTGGCTCGGCCGTCGACAGGGGTCGGTTCACCCCTCCACTTT. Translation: CASSKLARPSTGVGSPLHF.

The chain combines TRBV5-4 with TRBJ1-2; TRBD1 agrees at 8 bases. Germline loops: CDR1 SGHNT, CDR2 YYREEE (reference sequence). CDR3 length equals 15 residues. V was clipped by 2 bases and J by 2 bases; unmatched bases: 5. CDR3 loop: CASSLGQGGNYGYTF. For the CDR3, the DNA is TGTGCCAGCAGCTTAGGACAGGGAGGCAACTATGGCTACACCTTC. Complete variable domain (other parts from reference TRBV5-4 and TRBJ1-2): ETGVTQSPTHLIKTRGQQVTLRCSSQSGHNTVSWYQQALGQGPQFIFQYYREEENGRGNFPPRFSGLQFPNYSSELNVNALELDDSALYLCASSLGQGGNYGYTFGSGTRLTVV.

The CDR3 nucleotides read TGTGCCAGCGGGGAGGGCTACTTCACAGATACGCAGTATTTT. Protein sequence: CASGEGYFTDTQYF. The chain is built from TRBV11-3 and TRBJ2-3, with TRBD2 matching over 7 bases. V shed 8 bases, J shed 2 bases, and the junction held 7 bases outside the gene matches. Germline CDR1 reads SGHNT; CDR2 reads YENEEA. The CDR3 is 14 residues long. Full variable domain (missing parts from reference TRBV11-3 and TRBJ2-3): EAGVVQSPRYKIIEKKQPVAFWCNPISGHNTLYWYLQNLGQGPELLIRYENEEAVDDSQLPKDRFSAERLKGVDSTLKIQPAELGDSAVYLCASGEGYFTDTQYFGPGTRLTVL.

The CDR3 bases are TGTGCCAGCAGCCCAAAGAACTACAATGAGCAGTTCTTC. Amino acids: CASSPKNYNEQFF. The chain combines TRBV5-4 with TRBJ2-1; D ambiguous. Germline CDR1 SGHNT, CDR2 YYREEE (reference sequence). Trimming stripped 4 bases from V and 3 bases from J, with 8 bases between. The CDR3 extends over 13 amino acids. Complete variable domain (other parts from reference TRBV5-4 and TRBJ2-1): ETGVTQSPTHLIKTRGQQVTLRCSSQSGHNTVSWYQQALGQGPQFIFQYYREEENGRGNFPPRFSGLQFPNYSSELNVNALELDDSALYLCASSPKNYNEQFFGPGTRLTVL.

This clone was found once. This CDR3 is CASSPPKTVETQYF. CDR3 DNA: TGTGCCAGCTCACCACCGAAGACAGTTGAGACCCAGTACTTC. This sequence joins TRBV18 and TRBJ2-5, with D perhaps matching TRBD1 (5 bases). Germline CDR1 reads KGHSH; CDR2 reads LQKENI. This CDR3 is 14 amino acids long. The V gene lost 0 bases and the J gene lost 5 bases, with 10 bases spanning the gap.

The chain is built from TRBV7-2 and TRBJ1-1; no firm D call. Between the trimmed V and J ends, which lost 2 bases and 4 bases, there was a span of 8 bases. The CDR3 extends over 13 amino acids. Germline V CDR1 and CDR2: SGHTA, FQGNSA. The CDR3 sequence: CASSLNPGTEAFF. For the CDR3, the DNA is TGTGCCAGCAGCTTAAATCCAGGCACTGAAGCTTTCTTT.

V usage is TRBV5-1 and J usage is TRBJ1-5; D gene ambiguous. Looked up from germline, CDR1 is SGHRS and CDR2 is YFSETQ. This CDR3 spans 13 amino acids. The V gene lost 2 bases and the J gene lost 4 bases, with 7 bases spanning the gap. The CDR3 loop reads CASSLGPNQPQHF. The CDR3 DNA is TGCGCCAGCAGCTTAGGGCCGAATCAGCCCCAGCATTTT.

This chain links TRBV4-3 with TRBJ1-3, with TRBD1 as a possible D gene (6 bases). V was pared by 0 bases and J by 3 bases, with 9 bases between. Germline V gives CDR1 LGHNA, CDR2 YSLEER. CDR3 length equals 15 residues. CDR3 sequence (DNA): TGCGCCAGCAGCCAAGAGGGGGGCTTTGGAAACACCATATATTTT. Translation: CASSQEGGFGNTIYF.

In nucleotides, the CDR3 is TGTGCCAGCAGCTACGGACAGGACATCTATGGCTACACCTTC. Its protein product is CASSYGQDIYGYTF. V gene TRBV5-4 combines with J gene TRBJ1-2; 7 bases are a match to TRBD1. The trim removed 3 bases at V and 4 bases at J, leaving 6 bases unmatched. This CDR3 has 14 residues. Germline V gives CDR1 SGHNT, CDR2 YYREEE (reference sequence).

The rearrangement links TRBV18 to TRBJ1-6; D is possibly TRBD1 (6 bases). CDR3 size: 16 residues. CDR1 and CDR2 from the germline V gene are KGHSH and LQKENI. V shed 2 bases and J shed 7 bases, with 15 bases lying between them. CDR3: CASSPSGVGVNSPLHF. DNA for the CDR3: TGTGCCAGCTCACCATCAGGGGTAGGGGTAAATTCACCCCTCCACTTT.

The CDR3 DNA is TGTGCCAGCAGCTTGAGCGGGACAGGCCAAGAGACCCAGTACTTC. This gives the protein CASSLSGTGQETQYF. The genes are TRBV11-2 and TRBJ2-5; tentative D call: TRBD1 (8 bases). Germline loops: CDR1 SGHAT, CDR2 FQNNGV. V gave up 3 bases and J gave up 1 base, with 12 bases separating them. The CDR3 is 15 amino acids.

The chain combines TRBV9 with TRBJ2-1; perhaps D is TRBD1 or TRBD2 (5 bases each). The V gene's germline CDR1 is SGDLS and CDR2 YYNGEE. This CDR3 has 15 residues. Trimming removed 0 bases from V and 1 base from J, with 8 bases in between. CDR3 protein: CASSVGGTSYNEQFF. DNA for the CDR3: TGTGCCAGCAGCGTAGGTGGGACGTCCTACAATGAGCAGTTCTTC.

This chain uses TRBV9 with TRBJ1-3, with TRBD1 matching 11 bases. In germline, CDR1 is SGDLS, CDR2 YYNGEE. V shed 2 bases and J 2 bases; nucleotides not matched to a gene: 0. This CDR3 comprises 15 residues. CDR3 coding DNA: TGTGCCAGCAGCGTGGGACAGGGGGCTGGAAACACCATATATTTT. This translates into CASSVGQGAGNTIYF.